This paragraph covers one T cell receptor beta chain sequence. Germline CDR1 MDHEN, CDR2 SYDVKM. This CDR3 has 15 amino acids. V dropped 2 bases and J dropped 8 bases, with 15 bases sitting between them. The method was immunoSEQ multiplex PCR; TCRdb's version includes in-frame clones alone and lacks a portion of them. The sample has 65,000 to 90,000 clones; 93% are singletons. This sample is drawn from a study of technical replicates of blood from a handful of donors. This TCR came from a human donor in good health. The gene calls are TRBV28 and TRBJ1-4, with a possible D match to TRBD1 (6 bases). The sequenced sample was T cells isolated from PBMCs. CDR3 sequence: CASSLLTGREEKLFF. DNA for the CDR3: TGTGCCAGCAGTTTACTTACAGGGCGGGAGGAAAAACTGTTTTTT.